The 26 T cell receptor beta chains reported below all come from one sample, sequenced in a study of blood T cells in healthy people across ages. A sample-barcoded 5' primer and a J-beta primer mix were used in a second PCR of about 6 to 11 cycles. MiXCR was run by TCRdb on the 5' RACE reads, yielding one entry per CDR3 protein. The repertoire includes 800,000 or so distinct CDR3 sequences, about half of them detected once, and roughly 20% sits in the top ten. Specimen: blood. Receptors were obtained from a man aged 80 or over in good health.

The chain is built from TRBV5-1 and TRBJ2-3; D may be TRBD1 or TRBD2 (5 bases each). The CDR3 has 14 amino acids. The V end lost 0 bases, the J end lost 6 bases, and 11 bases lay between the germline ends. Germline CDR1 SGHRS, CDR2 YFSETQ. CDR3 amino acids: CASSLAPGADTQYF. The DNA of the CDR3 is TGCGCCAGCAGCTTGGCCCCCGGGGCGGATACGCAGTATTTT.

The rearrangement joins TRBV13 to TRBJ2-7, with 13 bases fitting TRBD2. Germline CDR1 and CDR2: PRHDT and FYEKMQ (reference sequence). CDR3 length: 16 amino acids. The V and J ends lost 2 bases and 4 bases, in that order; junction bases with no gene match: 5. The CDR3 nucleotides are TGTGCCAGCAGCTTAAGGACTAGCGGGAGTAAATACGAGCAGTACTTC. Protein: CASSLRTSGSKYEQYF.

This clonotype occurred a few times. This chain uses TRBV20-1 with TRBJ1-1; D gene uncertain. Trimming pared 1 base from V and 3 bases from J, leaving 9 bases between. The germline V gene encodes CDR1 DFQATT and CDR2 SNEGSKA (reference sequence). CDR3 length equals 13 residues. The CDR3 nucleotides read TGCAGTGCTAGAGGGGGAAAGGACACTGAAGCTTTCTTT. This codes for CSARGGKDTEAFF.

As for this clonotype: A single base separates this from a much larger clone, so it may be a read error. CDR3 nucleotides: TGTGCCAGCAGTTTGCCGGGGTCTGAGCGGTACTTC. Amino acid sequence: CASSLPGSERYF. The chain is built from TRBV12-3 or TRBV12-4 and TRBJ2-5; D is possibly TRBD2 (5 bases). There are 12 residues in the CDR3. V was pared by 3 bases and J by 13 bases, with 15 bases between.

As for this clonotype: A much larger clone lies one base from this, so it may be a read error. This chain connects TRBV20-1 to TRBJ2-1; possibly TRBD2 for D (5 bases). V was clipped by 1 base and J by 6 bases, with 10 bases between them. CDR3 length: 13 residues. From germline, CDR1 is DFQATT and CDR2 SNEGSKA (reference sequence). The DNA for the CDR3 is TGCAGTGCTAGAGTTGACGGGGTCAATGAGCAGTTCTTC. Its protein product is CSARVDGVNEQFF.

This clonotype is a singleton in its sample. This chain uses TRBV7-9 with TRBJ2-1; D may be TRBD1 or TRBD2 (5 bases each). V was pared by 1 base and J by 10 bases, with 17 bases between. Per the germline V gene, CDR1 is SEHNR and CDR2 is FQNEAQ (reference sequence). The CDR3 runs 15 residues. The CDR3 nucleotides are TGTGCCAGCAGCTTAGGGGGACCCCGGGAAGAAGAGCAGTTCTTC. It translates to CASSLGGPREEEQFF.

V gene TRBV20-1 combines with J gene TRBJ1-1; 8 bases are shared with TRBD1. The CDR3 runs to 13 residues. V lost 5 bases to trimming and J lost 4 bases; unmatched junction nucleotides: 6. Germline-derived CDR1 and CDR2 are DFQATT and SNEGSKA (reference sequence). DNA for the CDR3: TGCAGTGCTGCGGACAGGGTGGGCACTGAAGCTTTCTTT. Its translation: CSAADRVGTEAFF.

The table lists this clonotype with many counts. The chain couples TRBV6-6 to TRBJ2-4; no definite D call. Germline V gives CDR1 MNHNY, CDR2 SVGAGI (reference sequence). Trimming took 5 bases from V and 4 from J, leaving 9 bases between them. This CDR3 region has 13 residues. CDR3 loop: CASSDHTKNIQYF. DNA for the CDR3: TGTGCCAGCAGTGATCACACGAAAAACATTCAGTACTTC.

The J gene is TRBJ2-2, the V gene TRBV7-2, with 11 bases identical to TRBD2. With V trimmed by 2 bases and J by 4 bases, 3 bases remained unmatched. Germline V CDR1 and CDR2: SGHTA, FQGNSA. The CDR3 covers 16 residues. The DNA of the CDR3 is TGTGCCAGCAGCTTACGGACTAGCGGGTCCACCGGGGAGCTGTTTTTT. Residues: CASSLRTSGSTGELFF.

For the CDR3, the DNA is TGTGCCAGCAGCGCGGGACTTACGGGTACGCAGTATTTT. It yields the protein CASSAGLTGTQYF. V usage is TRBV7-2 and J usage is TRBJ2-3; a possible D gene is TRBD2 (6 bases). Germline V lookup: CDR1 SGHTA, CDR2 FQGNSA. V was clipped by 5 bases and J by 8 bases, with 14 bases between them. The CDR3 loop spans 13 amino acids. The full variable domain, with the rest looked up from reference TRBV7-2 and TRBJ2-3, is GAGVSQSPSNKVTEKGKDVELRCDPISGHTALYWYRQSLGQGLEFLIYFQGNSAPDKSGLPSDRFSAERTGGSVSTLTIQRTQQEDSAVYLCASSAGLTGTQYFGPGTRLTVL.

The rearrangement links TRBV10-3 to TRBJ2-6; D unclear. V lost 3 bases and J lost 4, with 4 bases in between. Germline CDR1 reads ENHRY; CDR2 reads SYGVKD. The CDR3 has 13 residues. CDR3 coding DNA: TGTGCCATCAGTGAATCCGGGGCCAACGTCCTGACTTTC. Translation gives CAISESGANVLTF.

In this sample, this clonotype is medium-sized. J is TRBJ2-7 and V is TRBV27, with a tentative D call TRBD1 (6 bases). With 5 bases removed from V and 5 bases from J, the gap between germline ends came to 19 bases. This CDR3 is 15 amino acids long. Germline CDR1 is MNHEY and CDR2 is SMNVEV (reference sequence). The CDR3 region has the DNA TGTGCCAGCAGTGCCACGACAGGCGCCAACAACGAGCAGTACTTC. This encodes CASSATTGANNEQYF.

A note on this clonotype: An end of the junction does not agree with germline; a read error may underlie this. V gene TRBV11-3 combines with J gene TRBJ2-3; D gene unclear. CDR1 and CDR2 from the germline V gene are SGHNT and YENEEA. The CDR3 is 14 residues long. In DNA, the CDR3 is TGTGCCAGCAGCTTAGCTCGGAGCAGAGATACGCAGTATTTT. Translated: CASSLARSRDTQYF.

The V gene is TRBV10-3, the J gene TRBJ2-5; D gene unclear. Germline V gene lookup returns CDR1 ENHRY and CDR2 SYGVKD. This CDR3 comprises 15 residues. Deletions cut 0 bases from V and 2 bases from J, with 10 bases between. The CDR3 protein is CAISESSVVQETQYF. The CDR3 DNA sequence: TGTGCCATCAGTGAGTCGAGCGTAGTACAAGAGACCCAGTACTTC.

This clonotype was detected ten times or more. The chain has TRBV27 and TRBJ2-7; the D is unclear. CDR1 is MNHEY, CDR2 SMNVEV, per germline (reference sequence). The CDR3 has 13 residues. V lost 1 base and J lost 3, with 7 bases in between. DNA for the CDR3: TGTGCCAGCAGTTTATATCCGGGCTACGAGCAGTACTTC. It yields the protein CASSLYPGYEQYF.

This chain uses TRBV20-1 with TRBJ1-1; no definite D call. From germline, CDR1 is DFQATT and CDR2 SNEGSKA (reference sequence). The CDR3 spans 11 residues. With 3 bases removed from V and 7 bases from J, the gap between germline ends came to 9 bases. CDR3 sequence (DNA): TGCAGTGCTAGGTTCCCCTTTGAAGCTTTCTTT. Translated, it gives CSARFPFEAFF.

The chain employs TRBV28 and TRBJ2-7; TRBD1 matches at 9 bases. J gave up 4 bases and V 0 bases, and 4 bases lay outside the gene matches. The CDR3 contains 15 residues. CDR1 and CDR2 (germline): MDHEN, SYDVKM. CDR3 coding DNA: TGTGCCAGCAGTTTATGGACAGGGGGGTCTTACGAGCAGTACTTC. Its protein is CASSLWTGGSYEQYF.

This clonotype was detected only a few times. Here the CDR3 DNA reads TGTGCCAGCAGCCCCACGCGCGGCGTCGGGAATGAAAAACTGTTTTTT. Amino acid sequence: CASSPTRGVGNEKLFF. The chain couples TRBV7-2 to TRBJ1-4; unclear D gene. The CDR3 length is 16 residues. The ends were cut back, 5 bases at V and 5 bases at J, with 18 bases in the middle. CDR1 is SGHTA and CDR2 is FQGNSA in the germline V gene.

The chain employs TRBV7-9 and TRBJ2-7; 8 bases are a match to TRBD1. The CDR3 spans 15 residues. Germline V gene data show CDR1 as SEHNR and CDR2 as FQNEAQ (reference sequence). The V gene end was trimmed by 7 bases and the J gene end by 10 bases; junction bases not matched to a gene: 18. The CDR3 nucleotides are TGTGCCAGCAACCTTGACAGGGGAGGCGAATGGGCCCAGTACTTC. It yields the protein CASNLDRGGEWAQYF.

A few counts support this clonotype. V gene TRBV30 combines with J gene TRBJ2-2, with 10 bases lining up with TRBD1. The V gene end was trimmed by 0 bases and the J gene end by 7 bases; junction bases not matched to a gene: 8. The CDR3 is 16 residues long. The germline V gene encodes CDR1 GTSNPN and CDR2 SVGIG (reference sequence). CDR3 protein: CAWSVGGTGVGGELFF. The CDR3 bases are TGTGCCTGGAGTGTAGGAGGGACAGGGGTCGGCGGGGAGCTGTTTTTT.

The chain carries TRBV28 and TRBJ2-5; 7 bases agree with TRBD1. CDR3 size: 14 residues. Germline V lookup: CDR1 MDHEN, CDR2 SYDVKM. Trimming removed 4 bases from V and 2 bases from J; junction bases left unmatched: 4. In nucleotides, the CDR3 is TGTGCCAGCAGTTCGGACAGGATTCAAGAGACCCAGTACTTC. It codes for CASSSDRIQETQYF.

The CDR3 loop reads CASSSTAFYNSPLHF. The CDR3 nucleotides are TGTGCCAGCAGCTCGACAGCTTTTTATAATTCACCCCTCCACTTT. The chain links TRBV7-2 to TRBJ1-6, with D possibly TRBD1 on 5 matching bases. The CDR3 totals 15 residues. V lost 4 bases to trimming and J lost 4 bases, with 11 bases between them. The germline V gene encodes CDR1 SGHTA and CDR2 FQGNSA. Supplemented by reference TRBV7-2 and TRBJ1-6, the full variable domain reads GAGVSQSPSNKVTEKGKDVELRCDPISGHTALYWYRQSLGQGLEFLIYFQGNSAPDKSGLPSDRFSAERTGGSVSTLTIQRTQQEDSAVYLCASSSTAFYNSPLHFGNGTRLTVT.

The rearrangement joins TRBV30 to TRBJ2-6; D remains unclear. Germline loops: CDR1 GTSNPN, CDR2 SVGIG (reference sequence). CDR3 size: 14 residues. Trimming pared 0 bases from V and 2 bases from J, leaving 5 bases between. DNA for the CDR3: TGTGCCTGGAGTGTTCGGGCTGGGGCCAACGTCCTGACTTTC. Its translation is CAWSVRAGANVLTF.

The chain is built from TRBV21-1 and TRBJ2-1; TRBD2, the D gene given by the table, was not confirmed from the DNA. The J call may be incorrect, as the DNA end agrees better with TRBJ2-7. TRBV21-1 is listed as a pseudogene. This CDR3 is 23 amino acids long. In DNA form, the CDR3 reads TGTGCCAGCAGCAATAAGTCATTCCGGGGACTAGCGGGCGTACTACAGGTCTACAATGAGCAGTACTTC. Encoded protein: CASSNKSFRGLAGVLQVYNEQYF.

The rearrangement links TRBV20-1 to TRBJ2-7, with 10 bases that match TRBD1. Germline V lookup: CDR1 DFQATT, CDR2 SNEGSKA (reference sequence). J gave up 5 bases and V 0 bases, and 10 bases lay outside the gene matches. The CDR3 length is 16 residues. For the CDR3, the DNA is TGCAGTGCTAGAGATTTAGGGGACAGGGGTACCCACGAGCAGTACTTC. It codes for CSARDLGDRGTHEQYF.

The chain combines TRBV28 with TRBJ2-2, with 12 bases identical to TRBD1. In germline, CDR1 is MDHEN, CDR2 SYDVKM. V trimming: 2 bases; J trimming: 11 bases; junction bases outside the gene matches: 9. CDR3 size: 16 residues. As DNA, the CDR3 is TGTGCCAGCAGTTTAATAGGGGGACAGGGGGCCCAAGAGCTGTTTTTT. As protein: CASSLIGGQGAQELFF.